These 20 T cell receptor beta chains were sequenced from one sample in a study of blood T cell repertoires in COVID-19. Produced via immunoSEQ multiplex PCR; TCRdb's table is partial and in-frame only. This table has about 46,000 clones, 70% to 90% appearing once. Sequenced: peripheral blood. The receptor source for this set is a human donor in a cohort sampled during active COVID-19. The donor label of this sample is uncertain.

The chain has TRBV5-1 and TRBJ2-2; the match to TRBD1 covers 7 bases. This CDR3 region has 15 residues. V lost 5 bases and J lost 4; bases outside the gene matches: 8. The V gene's germline CDR1 is SGHRS and CDR2 YFSETQ. The CDR3 spells CASSYPRQGTGELFF. Here the CDR3 DNA reads TGCGCCAGCAGTTATCCTCGACAGGGCACCGGGGAGCTGTTTTTT.

The V gene is TRBV7-8, the J gene TRBJ1-6; 7 nucleotides agree with TRBD1. The V and J ends lost 0 bases and 5 bases, in that order; junction bases with no gene match: 4. Germline values: CDR1 SGHVS, CDR2 FQNEAQ. The CDR3 has 16 residues. CDR3 loop: CASSLAPGGNNSPLHF. The CDR3 nucleotides are TGTGCCAGCAGCTTAGCCCCAGGGGGAAATAATTCACCCCTCCACTTT.

The genes are TRBV15 and TRBJ1-6, with TRBD1 matching over 7 bases. V was clipped by 2 bases and J by 9 bases; unmatched bases: 7. There are 15 residues in the CDR3. Germline CDR1 LNHNV, CDR2 YYDKDF (reference sequence). The chain's CDR3 is CATSRSQTGFSPLHF. CDR3 coding DNA: TGTGCCACCAGCAGATCACAGACAGGGTTTTCACCCCTCCACTTT. Complete variable domain (other parts from reference TRBV15 and TRBJ1-6): DAMVIQNPRYQVTQFGKPVTLSCSQTLNHNVMYWYQQKSSQAPKLLFHYYDKDFNNEADTPDNFQSRRPNTSFCFLDIRSPGLGDTAMYLCATSRSQTGFSPLHFGNGTRLTVT.

The chain is built from TRBV9 and TRBJ2-3, with 14 nucleotides matching TRBD2. The CDR3 extends over 18 amino acids. Losses at the gene ends were 4 bases for V and 2 bases for J; bases not matched to a gene: 9. CDR1 is SGDLS, CDR2 YYNGEE, per germline. The CDR3 bases are TGTGCCAGCAGCATCGGACTAGCGGGGGGAAAAGTCACAGATACGCAGTATTTT. It specifies CASSIGLAGGKVTDTQYF.

The V gene is TRBV6-4, the J gene TRBJ1-6; a possible D gene is TRBD1 (6 bases). CDR3 size: 19 residues. The V end was cut by 10 bases, the J end by 3 bases, with 28 bases between. Germline loops: CDR1 MRHNA, CDR2 SNTAGT. The CDR3, as DNA: TGTGCCACCCAGAAAGTCCGGGACAAGGAGCACTACTATAATTCACCCCTCCACTTT. Translated: CATQKVRDKEHYYNSPLHF.

V is TRBV5-8 and J is TRBJ1-3; no clear D. Looked up from germline, CDR1 is SGHTS and CDR2 is YDEGEE. This CDR3 contains 14 residues. The V and J ends lost 1 base and 1 base respectively, with 6 bases between them. This chain's CDR3 is CASSLSTSGNTIYF. The CDR3 coding sequence is TGTGCCAGCAGCTTGTCCACTTCTGGAAACACCATATATTTT.

The CDR3 spells CASSLLQDRGRWGYGYTF. The DNA for the CDR3 is TGTGCCAGTAGTTTGCTCCAGGACAGGGGGCGCTGGGGCTATGGCTACACCTTC. The gene calls are TRBV19 and TRBJ1-2; TRBD1 matches at 11 bases. CDR1 LNHDA and CDR2 SQIVND come from the germline V gene (reference sequence). Trimming cost V 5 bases and J 4 bases; bases outside gene matches: 15. The CDR3 sequence is 18 residues long.

The chain uses TRBV6-5 and TRBJ1-2, with D perhaps TRBD1 (5 bases). Trimming pared 7 bases from V and 0 bases from J, leaving 15 bases between. The CDR3 extends over 15 amino acids. The germline gives CDR1 MNHEY, CDR2 SVGAGI. The CDR3 protein is CASKTDRSTNYGYTF. The CDR3 DNA reads TGTGCCAGCAAAACCGACAGATCCACTAACTATGGCTACACCTTC.

The chain couples TRBV4-1 to TRBJ2-1, with 8 bases fitting TRBD1. This CDR3 comprises 15 residues. CDR1 and CDR2 (germline): MGHRA, YSYEKL. V shed 4 bases, J shed 5 bases, and the junction held 7 bases outside the gene matches. The CDR3 spells CASSPRQGWDNEQFF. CDR3 sequence (DNA): TGCGCCAGCAGCCCCAGACAGGGGTGGGACAATGAGCAGTTCTTC.

This sequence joins TRBV6-6 and TRBJ2-7; D perhaps matches TRBD2 (6 bases). Per the germline V gene, CDR1 is MNHNY and CDR2 is SVGAGI (reference sequence). Trimming removed 6 bases from V and 5 bases from J, with 20 bases in between. The CDR3 loop spans 15 amino acids. CDR3 nucleotide sequence: TGTGCCAGCAGACCCCGGGACTCCCCCATCCACGAGCAGTACTTC. This translates into CASRPRDSPIHEQYF.

V usage is TRBV5-1 and J usage is TRBJ2-5; 7 positions match TRBD2. The CDR3 totals 14 residues. J was trimmed by 2 bases and V by 5 bases; bases with no gene match: 6. Germline lookup yields CDR1 SGHRS and CDR2 YFSETQ. CDR3 DNA: TGCGCCAGCAGGGGGGGGAACCGACAAGAGACCCAGTACTTC. Protein sequence: CASRGGNRQETQYF.

The V gene is TRBV7-3, the J gene TRBJ1-1, with TRBD1 as a possible D gene (6 bases). The CDR3 contains 13 residues. Looked up from germline, CDR1 is SGHTA and CDR2 is FQGTGA. Trimming removed 4 bases from V and 7 bases from J, with 13 bases in between. CDR3 protein: CASSSAGANEAFF. The DNA of the CDR3 is TGTGCCAGCAGCTCAGCAGGGGCTAATGAAGCTTTCTTT.

This chain uses TRBV6-1 with TRBJ2-3; TRBD1 aligns across 8 bases. CDR1 MNHNS and CDR2 SASEGT come from the germline V gene. The CDR3 is 15 residues long. The V gene end was trimmed by 2 bases and the J gene end by 6 bases; junction bases not matched to a gene: 7. The CDR3 reads CASSEYRDRPDTQYF. For the CDR3, the DNA is TGTGCCAGCAGTGAATATCGGGACAGGCCCGATACGCAGTATTTT.

This chain joins TRBV2 and TRBJ2-2, with D possibly matching TRBD2 (6 bases). The CDR3 totals 13 residues. Germline loops: CDR1 SNHLY, CDR2 FYNNEI. Trimming took 7 bases from V and 1 from J, leaving 7 bases between them. CDR3 in DNA: TGTGCCAGCACAGCGGGGAACACCGGGGAGCTGTTTTTT. Translation: CASTAGNTGELFF.

V gene TRBV2 combines with J gene TRBJ1-1; 7 bases agree with TRBD1. Germline loops: CDR1 SNHLY, CDR2 FYNNEI. J gave up 2 bases and V 6 bases, and 3 bases lay outside the gene matches. The CDR3 totals 13 residues. Here the CDR3 reads CASSQGVNTEAFF. The DNA for the CDR3 is TGTGCCAGCAGCCAGGGGGTTAACACTGAAGCTTTCTTT.

DNA for the CDR3: TGTGCCAGCAGCTTAGCCGGGAGGGGTAGCGAGCAGTACTTC. Protein product: CASSLAGRGSEQYF. The chain joins TRBV7-2 to TRBJ2-7, with 8 bases matching TRBD2. The V gene end was trimmed by 0 bases and the J gene end by 6 bases; junction bases not matched to a gene: 4. The CDR3 totals 14 residues. Per the germline V gene, CDR1 is SGHTA and CDR2 is FQGNSA.

The rearrangement joins TRBV7-3 to TRBJ2-3; D not resolved. CDR3 length equals 13 residues. Germline-derived CDR1 and CDR2 are SGHTA and FQGTGA. Trimming shortened V by 0 bases and J by 4 bases, and 5 bases separated the two germline ends. CDR3: CASSLTGPDTQYF. The DNA for the CDR3 is TGTGCCAGCAGCTTAACGGGCCCAGATACGCAGTATTTT. The entire variable domain, with the rest obtained from reference TRBV7-3 and TRBJ2-3, is as follows: GAGVSQTPSNKVTEKGKYVELRCDPISGHTALYWYRQSLGQGPEFLIYFQGTGAADDSGLPNDRFFAVRPEGSVSTLKIQRTERGDSAVYLCASSLTGPDTQYFGPGTRLTVL.

The chain carries TRBV5-1 and TRBJ2-5; TRBD2 is a possible D gene (5 bases). The V and J ends lost 6 bases and 7 bases respectively, with 22 bases between them. The germline CDR1 and CDR2 sequences are SGHRS and YFSETQ. The CDR3 is 15 residues long. DNA for the CDR3: TGCGCCAGCAACCTTGGAGGTCAGCCTGGAGGGACCCAGTACTTC. This sequence encodes CASNLGGQPGGTQYF.

In the case of this clone: Relative to the germline gene, one junction end is altered; a read error may explain this. The rearrangement uses TRBV19 and TRBJ1-1; D ambiguous. This CDR3 comprises 11 residues. Germline V gives CDR1 LNHDA, CDR2 SQIVND (reference sequence). The CDR3 reads CASGIQARPFF. The CDR3 DNA is TGTGCCAGTGGTATCCAGGCCCGACCTTTCTTT.

V gene TRBV6-5 combines with J gene TRBJ1-5; D not resolved. Trimming removed 0 bases from V and 7 bases from J, with 13 bases in between. CDR1 is MNHEY and CDR2 is SVGAGI in the germline V gene. The CDR3 sequence is 15 residues long. CDR3: CASSYSPRGGQPQHF. DNA for the CDR3: TGTGCCAGCAGTTACTCCCCCCGGGGAGGGCAGCCCCAGCATTTT.